Sequencing of this T cell receptor (beta chain) was carried out in a study of cytotoxic CD8 clonotypes in ibrutinib-treated CLL (dated by TCRdb to the early 2020s). About the full investigation: The cohort had 11 relapsed/refractory and approximately 15 treatment-naive patients; approximately 17 were IGHV unmutated. Partial responses were observed in about 24 patients and complete responses in 2; after a median follow-up of 68 months, remission was maintained in approximately 14 patients and progression was observed in roughly 12. Response samples were taken after a median of 12 months on treatment, ranging from about 6 to 36 months. An average of around 250,000 productive templates and around 100,000 productive rearrangements was obtained per sample. Of the 86 participants in the trial, 25 to 30 had longitudinal samples available. Cryopreserved peripheral blood mononuclear cells were collected at three points: before therapy, at response, and at either sustained remission or disease progression. Every sample from remission and from progressive disease was obtained while the patients were still on ibrutinib. The investigation overall reported the following: At ibrutinib response clonality went up, during sustained remission it held steady, and at progression it dropped back toward baseline. At baseline, clonality was higher than in age-matched healthy donors and showed a strong correlation with circulating CD8+ T-cell counts. Public clonotypes were rare and either shrank or stayed stable during treatment, and the rise in clonality at ibrutinib response reflected expansion of private clonotypes. Sustained-remission and progressing patients did not have matched sampling times, and lymph node repertoires were not examined.

On a MiSeq, deep resolution sequencing aimed for a depth between 1 in 1 million and 1 in 200,000 T cells, with each clonotype covered approximately 9.8x on average. The immunoSEQ hsTCRB Kit was used to generate TCR beta libraries. For the original study's pipeline: ImmunoSEQ Data Assistant and ImmunoSEQ Analyzer were used for data analysis, and V, D and J genes were assigned according to IMGT definitions. Clonality, which ranges from 0 to 1, was calculated as one minus the normalized Shannon entropy of productive rearrangement frequencies. Public clonotype analysis was restricted to overrepresented clonotypes comprising at least 0.05% of each patient's repertoire. Thirteen age-matched healthy donor repertoires from immuneACCESS served as clonality controls. TCRdb mirrors the immuneACCESS table, restricted to in-frame sequences. Some clones are absent from its copies; in checked studies, under half trace to an unresolved V gene, and the reason for the others is unknown. The V and J calls and clone size come from that table; D and trimming were worked out from the DNA. The sample table records over 150,000 clones; 72% of these occur just once. The ten largest make up 13% of the sample.

V is pruned by 4 bases and J by 4 bases, leaving 10 bases of the junction without a gene match. Taken from cysteine to phenylalanine, the CDR3 has 15 residues. This entry keeps only the CDR3 DNA: 45 bases, framed from base 1. As encoded in the germline V gene (reference sequence), CDR1 is SGHNT while CDR2 is YYREEE. With regard to this clone: This clone's antigen is unknown. One base away there is no much larger clone; base qualities are not given.

The sample's time point, from its label and the paper: roughly 25 months on ibrutinib. Roughly 2 micrograms of genomic DNA were extracted from cryopreserved PBMCs for TCR beta library preparation. High-throughput TCR beta sequencing was performed on longitudinal blood samples from CLL patients receiving ibrutinib monotherapy. Patients were enrolled in a phase 2 open-label single-center ibrutinib monotherapy trial. The sequence derives from a human donor with chronic lymphocytic leukemia. Rearrangement joined TRBV5-4 to TRBJ2-7, with 8 middle bases fitting TRBD2. The sample in question was PBMCs, obtained after 24 months of ibrutinib treatment. Read as DNA, the sequence is TGTGCCAGCAGCCCGGATAGCGGGAATCCGTACGAGCAGTACTTC. Translated, it reads CASSPDSGNPYEQYF.